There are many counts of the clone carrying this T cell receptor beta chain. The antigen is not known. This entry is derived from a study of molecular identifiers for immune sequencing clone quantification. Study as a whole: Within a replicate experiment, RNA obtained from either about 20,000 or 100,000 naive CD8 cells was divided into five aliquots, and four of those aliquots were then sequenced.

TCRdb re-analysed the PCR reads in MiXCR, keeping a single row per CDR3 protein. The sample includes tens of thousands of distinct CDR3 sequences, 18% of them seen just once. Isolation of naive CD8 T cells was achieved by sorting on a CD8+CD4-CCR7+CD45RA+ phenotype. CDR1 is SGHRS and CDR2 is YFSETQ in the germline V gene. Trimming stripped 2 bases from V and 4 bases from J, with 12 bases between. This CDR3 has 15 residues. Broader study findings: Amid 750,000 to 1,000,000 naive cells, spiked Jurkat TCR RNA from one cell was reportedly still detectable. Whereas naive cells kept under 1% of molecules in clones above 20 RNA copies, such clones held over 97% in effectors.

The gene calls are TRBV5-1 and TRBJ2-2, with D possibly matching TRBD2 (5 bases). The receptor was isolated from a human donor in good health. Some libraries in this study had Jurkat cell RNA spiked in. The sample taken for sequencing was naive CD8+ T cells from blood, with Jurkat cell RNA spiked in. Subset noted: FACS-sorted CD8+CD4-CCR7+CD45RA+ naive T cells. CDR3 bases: TGCGCCAGCAGCTTAGGGCCAAGCGGCACCGGGGAGCTGTTTTTT. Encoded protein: CASSLGPSGTGELFF.